These 17 T cell receptor beta chains share one sample of origin, sequenced in a study of blood T cell repertoires in COVID-19. Some clones are missing from TCRdb's copy, which holds only in-frame ones; the method was immunoSEQ multiplex PCR. The sample holds some 200,000 clones, around 73% seen once. The material sequenced was PBMCs or T cells enriched from blood (not recorded which). These receptors were taken from a woman in her forties or fifties who had recovered from COVID-19.

The rearrangement links TRBV28 to TRBJ2-1; 12 nucleotides match TRBD2. The germline CDR1 and CDR2 sequences are MDHEN and SYDVKM. This CDR3 contains 16 residues. The J segment lost 7 bases and the V segment lost 3 bases, leaving 7 bases of the junction unmatched. The CDR3 nucleotides are TGTGCCAGCAGTTTTCCGACTAGCGGGAGAAGAAATGAGCAGTTCTTC. Amino acids: CASSFPTSGRRNEQFF. The full variable domain, completed using reference TRBV28 and TRBJ2-1, is DVKVTQSSRYLVKRTGEKVFLECVQDMDHENMFWYRQDPGLGLRLIYFSYDVKMKEKGDIPEGYSVSREKKERFSLILESASTNQTSMYLCASSFPTSGRRNEQFFGPGTRLTVL.

The chain joins TRBV6-5 to TRBJ1-1, with D uncertain. CDR3 size: 13 residues. The germline CDR1 and CDR2 sequences are MNHEY and SVGAGI. Trimming removed 6 bases at V and 4 bases at J, with 12 bases between. CDR3 sequence: CASSSLPGTEAFF. The CDR3 DNA reads as TGTGCCAGCAGCTCCCTACCGGGCACTGAAGCTTTCTTT.

The CDR3, as DNA: TGTGCCATCAGTGTAATAGCGGGAGGGGGAACAGATACGCAGTATTTT. The encoded protein is CAISVIAGGGTDTQYF. The rearrangement uses TRBV10-3 and TRBJ2-3, with TRBD2 matching 11 bases. Losses at the gene ends were 4 bases for V and 3 bases for J; bases not matched to a gene: 6. The CDR3 covers 16 residues. CDR1 ENHRY and CDR2 SYGVKD come from the germline V gene.

About this clone itself: One junction end does not reproduce the germline sequence, and a read error may be involved. This sequence joins TRBV5-1 and TRBJ2-1; possibly TRBD2 for D (6 bases). Germline CDR1 SGHRS, CDR2 YFSETQ. This CDR3 region has 12 residues. Here the CDR3 DNA reads TGCGCCAGCAGCTTGGGGGGCGGGGCCGGTATCTTC. Amino acids: CASSLGGGAGIF.

The CDR3 reads CASSTTGYGYTF. The DNA for the CDR3 is TGTGCCAGCAGCACGACAGGGTATGGCTACACCTTC. The J gene is TRBJ1-2, the V gene TRBV7-8; TRBD1 matches 7 bases. Germline V gene lookup returns CDR1 SGHVS and CDR2 FQNEAQ. This CDR3 has 12 amino acids. The trim removed 5 bases at V and 5 bases at J, leaving 2 bases unmatched.

The chain has TRBV24-1 and TRBJ1-1, with D tentatively TRBD1 (5 bases). This CDR3 has 15 amino acids. Germline V gives CDR1 KGHDR, CDR2 SFDVKD. V was trimmed by 4 bases and J by 1 base, leaving 12 bases between them. The CDR3 DNA reads as TGTGCCACCAGTGACGGAGTCGGGGGGAACACTGAAGCTTTCTTT. Translated, it gives CATSDGVGGNTEAFF.

The CDR3 region has the DNA TGTGCCAGTAGTGTCGGGTCATTTCTAGATTCACCCCTCCACTTT. This encodes CASSVGSFLDSPLHF. The chain couples TRBV19 to TRBJ1-6; D is ambiguous. The CDR3 has 15 amino acids. CDR1 and CDR2 (germline): LNHDA, SQIVND (reference sequence). V was clipped by 5 bases and J by 8 bases, with 16 bases between them.

The chain recombines TRBV30 with TRBJ1-5; D is possibly TRBD1 (5 bases). The CDR3 is 17 amino acids. Trimming shortened V by 0 bases and J by 7 bases, and 22 bases separated the two germline ends. Germline-derived CDR1 and CDR2 are GTSNPN and SVGIG (reference sequence). CDR3 coding DNA: TGTGCCTGGAGTGTACCTGGGGCCAGTGGGGGGTGGCAGCCCCAGCATTTT. Translated: CAWSVPGASGGWQPQHF.

V is TRBV5-6 and J is TRBJ2-7, with a weak D call TRBD1 (5 bases). This CDR3 contains 13 residues. Trimming took 2 bases from V and 5 from J, leaving 11 bases between them. Looked up from germline, CDR1 is SGHDT and CDR2 is YYEEEE. The CDR3 region is CASSFSRGNEQYF. DNA for the CDR3: TGTGCCAGCAGCTTCAGTAGGGGCAACGAGCAGTACTTC.

The chain links TRBV6-4 to TRBJ2-5; 7 bases are a match to TRBD2. The V and J ends lost 6 bases and 5 bases, in that order; junction bases with no gene match: 9. This CDR3 has 14 amino acids. Per germline, CDR1 MRHNA and CDR2 SNTAGT. CDR3 coding DNA: TGTGCCAGCAGCCATACACGGGGAGGGGAGACCCAGTACTTC. Translation: CASSHTRGGETQYF.

V and J are TRBV3-1 (or the pseudogene TRBV3-2) and TRBJ2-3; 10 positions agree with TRBD2. The germline V gene has CDR1 LGHDT and CDR2 YNNKEL (reference sequence). The V gene end was trimmed by 3 bases and the J gene end by 1 base; junction bases not matched to a gene: 22. This CDR3 contains 22 residues. CDR3 nucleotide sequence: TGTGCCAGCAGCCAGGTGACCTTGGGACTAGCGTCCAAACCGGGGGGCACAGATACGCAGTATTTT. It translates to CASSQVTLGLASKPGGTDTQYF.

The chain joins TRBV30 to TRBJ2-1; D might be TRBD1 (6 bases). V was cut by 4 bases and J by 6 bases, with 19 bases left in between. CDR3 length: 15 amino acids. From germline, CDR1 is GTSNPN and CDR2 SVGIG (reference sequence). CDR3 sequence: CAWTPQWGLGNEQFF. The DNA of the CDR3 is TGTGCCTGGACCCCACAGTGGGGGCTGGGCAATGAGCAGTTCTTC.

This clone was seen only once. This chain joins TRBV7-3 and TRBJ2-1; D is possibly TRBD1 (5 bases). The germline V gene encodes CDR1 SGHTA and CDR2 FQGTGA. Trimming stripped 2 bases from V and 0 bases from J, with 14 bases between. The CDR3 is 17 residues long. This CDR3 is CASSLRPGPSSYNEQFF. The CDR3 bases are TGTGCCAGCAGCTTACGGCCAGGGCCCAGCTCCTACAATGAGCAGTTCTTC.

The genes are TRBV4-1 and TRBJ1-4; no clear D. The length of the CDR3 is 13 residues. The V end lost 0 bases, the J end lost 14 bases, and 13 bases lay between the germline ends. The germline V gene encodes CDR1 MGHRA and CDR2 YSYEKL. Written as DNA, the CDR3 is TGCGCCAGCAGCCAAGAAGTGCGGAATTTCCTGTTTTTT. Translating gives CASSQEVRNFLFF.

The rearrangement joins TRBV7-3 to TRBJ2-1; 8 bases line up with TRBD2. The ends lost 3 bases at V and 7 bases at J; junction bases unmatched: 11. This CDR3 has 16 residues. Germline V gene sequence: CDR1 SGHTA, CDR2 FQGTGA. CDR3 in DNA: TGTGCCAGCAGCTTGTCGGGGGCGGGAGGACAGAATGAGCAGTTCTTC. Translated, it gives CASSLSGAGGQNEQFF.

The chain uses TRBV28 and TRBJ2-1; 10 nucleotides align to TRBD2. V shed 2 bases and J 9 bases; nucleotides not matched to a gene: 10. This CDR3 has 16 amino acids. Germline V CDR1 and CDR2: MDHEN, SYDVKM. CDR3 residues: CASSLIASGRGIEQFF. As DNA, the CDR3 is TGTGCCAGCAGTTTAATTGCTAGCGGGAGAGGTATTGAGCAGTTCTTC.

The rearrangement uses TRBV18 and TRBJ2-2, with no clear D. V gave up 0 bases and J gave up 2 bases, with 10 bases separating them. This CDR3 is built from 16 residues. Germline V gives CDR1 KGHSH, CDR2 LQKENI. The CDR3 sequence: CASSPPDQVNTGELFF. CDR3 sequence (DNA): TGTGCCAGCTCACCACCGGATCAGGTTAACACCGGGGAGCTGTTTTTT.